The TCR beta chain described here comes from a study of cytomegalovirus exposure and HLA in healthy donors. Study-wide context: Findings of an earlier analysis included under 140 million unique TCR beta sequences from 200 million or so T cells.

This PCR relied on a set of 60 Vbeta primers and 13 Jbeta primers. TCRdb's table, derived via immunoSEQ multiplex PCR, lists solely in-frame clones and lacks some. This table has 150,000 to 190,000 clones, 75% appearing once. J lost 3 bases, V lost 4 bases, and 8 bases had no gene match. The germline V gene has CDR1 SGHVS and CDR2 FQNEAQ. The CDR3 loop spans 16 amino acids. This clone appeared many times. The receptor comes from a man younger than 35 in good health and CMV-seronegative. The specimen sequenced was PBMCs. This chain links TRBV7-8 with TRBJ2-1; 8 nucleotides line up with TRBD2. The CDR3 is CASSSGGIGIYNEQFF. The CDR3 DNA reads TGTGCCAGCAGCTCGGGAGGGATCGGGATCTACAATGAGCAGTTCTTC.